The source of this T cell receptor beta chain is a study of radiation and T cells in renal cell carcinoma. General observations from the study: Pretreatment tumor biopsies were lacking, so baseline clonotypes are unknown.

Turning to this clone: What it recognizes is unknown.

The method was immunoSEQ multiplex PCR; TCRdb's version includes in-frame clones alone and lacks a portion of them. The table has about 86,000 clones, 85% seen once. Time point specified: blood 4 weeks post-SBRT, at nephrectomy. The sample's treatment: 15 Gy SBRT to primary tumor, nephrectomy 4 weeks later. Nephrectomy followed 15 Gy stereotactic body radiation by 4 weeks. This CDR3 spans 15 amino acids. Germline V gene lookup returns CDR1 SGHAT and CDR2 FQDESV (reference sequence). Trimming at V came to 5 bases and at J to 0 bases, leaving 4 bases not matched to a gene. The chain carries TRBV11-1 and TRBJ2-7; 10 bases align to TRBD1. This clonotype originated in a man aged 45-60 years with renal cell carcinoma. The source material was blood, sampled from a patient whose treatment included radiotherapy and nephrectomy. The chain's CDR3 is CASSPGQGSSYEQYF. Here the CDR3 DNA reads TGTGCCAGCAGCCCGGGACAGGGGTCCTCCTACGAGCAGTACTTC.